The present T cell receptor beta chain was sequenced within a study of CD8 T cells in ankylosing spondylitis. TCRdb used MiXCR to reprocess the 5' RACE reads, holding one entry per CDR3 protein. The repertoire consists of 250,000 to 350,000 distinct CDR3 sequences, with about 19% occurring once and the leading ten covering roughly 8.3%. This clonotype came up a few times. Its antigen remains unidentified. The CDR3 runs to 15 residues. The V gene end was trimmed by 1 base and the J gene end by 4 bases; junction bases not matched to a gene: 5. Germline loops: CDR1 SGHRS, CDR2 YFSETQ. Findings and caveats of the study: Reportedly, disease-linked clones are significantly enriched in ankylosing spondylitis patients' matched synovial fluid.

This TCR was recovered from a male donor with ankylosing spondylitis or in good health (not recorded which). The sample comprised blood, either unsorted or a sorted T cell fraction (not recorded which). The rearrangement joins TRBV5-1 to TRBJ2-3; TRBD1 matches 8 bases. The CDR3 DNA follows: TGCGCCAGCAGCTTGAGACAGGGGCCCGCAGATACGCAGTATTTT. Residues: CASSLRQGPADTQYF.